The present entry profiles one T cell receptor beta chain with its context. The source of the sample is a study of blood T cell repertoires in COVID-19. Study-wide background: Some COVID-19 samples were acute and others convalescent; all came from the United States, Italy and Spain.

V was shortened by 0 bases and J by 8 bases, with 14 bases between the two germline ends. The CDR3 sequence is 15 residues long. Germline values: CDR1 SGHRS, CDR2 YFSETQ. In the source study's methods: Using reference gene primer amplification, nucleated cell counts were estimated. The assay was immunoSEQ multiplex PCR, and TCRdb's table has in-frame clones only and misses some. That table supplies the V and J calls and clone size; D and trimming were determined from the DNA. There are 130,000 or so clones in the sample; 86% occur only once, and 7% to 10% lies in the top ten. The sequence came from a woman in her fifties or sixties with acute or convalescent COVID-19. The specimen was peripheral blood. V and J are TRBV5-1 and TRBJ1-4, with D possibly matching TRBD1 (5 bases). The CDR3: CASSLVAGTEEKLFF. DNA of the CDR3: TGCGCCAGCAGCTTGGTGGCAGGGACTGAAGAAAAACTGTTTTTT.